This T cell receptor (beta chain) comes out of a study of T-cell reconstitution after alpha-beta-depleted transplantation in children. Whole-study findings and limits: One year post-transplant, T-cell counts and diversity were largely derived from T cells produced anew. The study reportedly traced alpha-beta T cells about two months after transplant to several hundred expanded graft clones. From surviving recipient T cells and thymic progenitors came the high day-60 TCRbeta diversity observed in some patients.

Unique molecular identifiers were incorporated during preparation of the TCRbeta library. TCRdb itself ran the PCR reads through MiXCR, one entry per CDR3 protein. This table holds some 300,000 distinct CDR3 sequences, around 7.3% found once. This clonotype was counted only a few times. Its antigen remains unknown. Trimming took 5 bases from V and 4 from J, leaving 14 bases between them. This CDR3 spans 14 amino acids. Germline CDR1 and CDR2: SGHTA and FQGNSA. The TCR comes from a female patient aged 2-9 years who had a stem cell transplant for Fanconi anemia, so the T cells may come from the graft donor. J is TRBJ1-2 and V is TRBV7-2; the D gene is possibly TRBD1 (5 bases). The specimen comprised peripheral blood, sampled 360 days after TCRalphabeta/CD19-depleted stem cell transplant. The CDR3, as DNA: TGTGCCAGCAGCATTCGACAGCGCTTCTATGGCTACACCTTC. It specifies CASSIRQRFYGYTF.